This record looks at one T cell receptor (beta chain) sequence and its context. This specimen comes from a study of molecular identifiers for immune sequencing clone quantification. A single record per CDR3 protein comes from TCRdb applying MiXCR to the PCR reads. The top ten clones hold around 0.79% of a sample with about half a million distinct CDR3 sequences, roughly 24% of them seen once. Germline CDR1 reads SGHTA; CDR2 reads FQGNSA. Trimming took off 2 bases at V and 11 bases at J, with 10 bases between the two ends. The CDR3 totals 12 residues. The clonotype originates from a human donor in good health. Some libraries in this study had Jurkat cell RNA spiked in. This sequence joins TRBV7-2 and TRBJ2-1, with D unresolved. Sample: naive CD8+ T cells from blood, with Jurkat cell RNA spiked in. The subset is: FACS-sorted CD8+CD4-CCR7+CD45RA+ naive T cells. The CDR3 DNA is TGTGCCAGCAGCTTATTGTGGAATCAGCAGTTCTTC. Translation: CASSLLWNQQFF.